The present T cell receptor (beta chain) was sequenced within a study of T cell repertoires in cytomegalovirus infection. Across the whole study: Researchers turned to recently identified HLA-C-restricted CMV epitopes as well as well-studied HLA-B-restricted ones. Study conclusions and caveats: Predominance within the ex vivo response was attributable to HLA-C-restricted CMV-specific TCR beta clonotypes.

Regarding this clonotype: Its antigen is as yet unknown.

MiXCR, run by TCRdb on the reads, gives a single entry per CDR3 protein. The sample has about 130,000 distinct CDR3 sequences, around 32% seen once. V was clipped by 3 bases and J by 0 bases; unmatched bases: 8. The CDR3 totals 17 residues. CDR1 LNHDA and CDR2 SQIVND come from the germline V gene (reference sequence). The sequencing here drew on CD8+ T cells from cultured PBMCs, taken from culture after CMV antigen stimulation. V usage is TRBV19 and J usage is TRBJ1-1; 9 nucleotides agree with TRBD1. The sequence was collected from a human donor in good health (CMV status not recorded). Some clones in this sample may be carry-over from other donors' samples. CDR3 nucleotides: TGTGCCAGTAGTATTTCCCGCTGGACAGGGGTGAACACTGAAGCTTTCTTT. Translation gives CASSISRWTGVNTEAFF. The full variable domain, in which reference TRBV19 and TRBJ1-1 provide the parts outside the CDR3, is DGGITQSPKYLFRKEGQNVTLSCEQNLNHDAMYWYRQDPGQGLRLIYYSQIVNDFQKGDIAEGYSVSREKKESFPLTVTSAQKNPTAFYLCASSISRWTGVNTEAFFGQGTRLTVV.